The source of this T cell receptor beta chain is a study of T-cell reconstitution after alpha-beta-depleted transplantation in children. Unique molecular identifiers were incorporated into the prepared TCRbeta library. TCRdb redid the calling of the PCR reads with MiXCR, one entry per CDR3 protein. The repertoire includes roughly 500,000 distinct CDR3 sequences, about 31% of them detected once, and approximately 2.3% sits in the top ten. This clonotype has just a few counts. This CDR3 comprises 14 residues. Germline CDR1 reads MNHEY; CDR2 reads SVGAGI. Trimming cost V 8 bases and J 0 bases, with 8 bases left between them.

The source material was PBMCs from the stem cell graft donor, sampled from the stem cell graft. This TCR came from a human donor who donated a stem cell graft to a child with aplastic anemia. The chain employs TRBV6-5 and TRBJ1-6, with a tentative D call TRBD1 (5 bases). CDR3: CASLGRSYNSPLHF. CDR3 bases: TGTGCCAGCCTGGGACGCTCCTATAATTCACCCCTCCACTTT.